This T cell receptor beta chain was sequenced during a study of T cell repertoires in cytomegalovirus infection. Overall study context: Selection of CMV epitopes for the study included recently identified HLA-C-restricted and well-studied HLA-B-restricted ones.

Findings and limits, study-wide: The response measured ex vivo was dominated by TCR beta clonotypes (HLA-C-restricted and CMV-specific).

From the reads, TCRdb called clonotypes with MiXCR, one entry per CDR3 protein. The profile shows about 900,000 distinct CDR3 sequences, approximately 30% of them singletons. V gave up 2 bases and J gave up 7 bases; unmatched junction bases: 3. The CDR3 is made up of 14 amino acids. Germline loops: CDR1 SEHNR, CDR2 FQNEAQ (reference sequence). This clonotype has a handful of counts. The target antigen is unknown. The rearrangement uses TRBV7-9 and TRBJ2-1, with 9 nucleotides matching TRBD1. The sample in question was cultured CD8+ T cells from PBMCs, obtained from culture after CMV antigen stimulation. The receptor's source is a human donor in good health (CMV status not recorded). Some clones in this sample may be carry-over from other donors' samples. CDR3 amino acids: CASSLRTGVNEQFF. In DNA, the CDR3 is TGTGCCAGCAGCTTACGGACAGGGGTGAATGAGCAGTTCTTC.